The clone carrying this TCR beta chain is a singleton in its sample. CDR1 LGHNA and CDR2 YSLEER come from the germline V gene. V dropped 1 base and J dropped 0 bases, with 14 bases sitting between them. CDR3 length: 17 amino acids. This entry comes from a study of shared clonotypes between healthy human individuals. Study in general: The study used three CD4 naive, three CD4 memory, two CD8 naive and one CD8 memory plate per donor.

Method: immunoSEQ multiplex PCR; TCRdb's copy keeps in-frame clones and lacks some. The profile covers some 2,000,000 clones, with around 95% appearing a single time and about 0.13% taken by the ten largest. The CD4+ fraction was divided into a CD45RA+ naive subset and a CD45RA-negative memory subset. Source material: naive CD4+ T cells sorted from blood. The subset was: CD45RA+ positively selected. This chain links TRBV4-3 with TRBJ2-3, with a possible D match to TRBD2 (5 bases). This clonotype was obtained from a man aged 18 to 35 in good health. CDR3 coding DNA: TGCGCCAGCAGCCAAGGGGCTAGCCCCATGAGCACAGATACGCAGTATTTT. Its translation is CASSQGASPMSTDTQYF.